This is a list of T cell receptor beta chains from one sample in a study of monozygotic twins with inflammatory bowel disease. From the 5' RACE reads, TCRdb lists one entry per CDR3 protein and no DNA. This sample's clone table lists approximately 400,000 distinct CDR3 sequences. The specimen was blood. Receptors were obtained from a human donor with ulcerative colitis or Crohn's disease, or a healthy co-twin of an affected twin (not recorded which). The CDR3 runs from the conserved cysteine through the conserved F or W.

j_call	v_call	cdr3_aa
TRBJ2-7	TRBV5-4	CASSLRGTSGVMGTYEQYF
TRBJ2-3	TRBV21-1	CASSTREPHTDTQYF
TRBJ2-1	TRBV5-1	CASSPGTGAGNEQFF
TRBJ2-2	TRBV15	CATSRDLWGRELFF
TRBJ1-1	TRBV7-2	CASSLGAVLSEAFF
TRBJ1-1	TRBV7-9	CASSLHQAFAEAFF
TRBJ1-5	TRBV6-1	CASSEGDRGIGRNQPQHF
TRBJ1-1	TRBV5-1	CASSLRVRGTEAFF
TRBJ1-5	TRBV4-2	CASSQEPGNNQPQHF
TRBJ1-1	TRBV3-1	CASSQGLTNTEAFF
TRBJ2-1	TRBV7-3	CASSLAHTLAGYNEQFF
TRBJ2-1	TRBV4-3	CASSQGTSDLNEQFF
TRBJ2-4	TRBV14	CASSSREQDLRNIQYF
TRBJ2-2	TRBV18	CASSPRETGELFF
TRBJ1-2	TRBV9	CASSGQSSNYGYTF
TRBJ1-6	TRBV5-1	CASSTGPNSPLHF
TRBJ1-1	TRBV4-3	CASSQVTGGAGAFF
TRBJ1-6	TRBV5-6	CASSFGAYNSPLHF
TRBJ2-5	TRBV3-1	CASSQGFGRQETQYF
TRBJ2-3	TRBV15	CATSRPDRVRTDTQYF
TRBJ2-1	TRBV9	CASSVVSRGYNEQFF
TRBJ2-5	TRBV27	CASSLLGGGPLQETQYF
TRBJ2-6	TRBV10-3	CAINQGRGANVLTF
TRBJ2-3	TRBV12-3/TRBV12-4	CASRDTTSPDTQYF
TRBJ2-6	TRBV7-3	CASSTRQGVSGANVLTF
TRBJ1-5	TRBV27	CASSLGGGYWNQPQHF
TRBJ1-1	TRBV4-1	CASSRNQGLDTEAFF
TRBJ2-3	TRBV3-1	CASSPLAGVLADTQYF
TRBJ2-1	TRBV7-9	CASSLIPAGYNEQFF
TRBJ1-2	TRBV12-3/TRBV12-4	CASSLSAGTLYGYTF
TRBJ1-4	TRBV5-1	CASSLSRGGEKLFF
TRBJ2-3	TRBV20-1	CSSPAGLMDTQYF
TRBJ2-2	TRBV11-2	CASTRAPTGELFF
TRBJ2-3	TRBV20-1	CSASHGQAGGFTDTQYF
TRBJ2-1	TRBV20-1	CSARKAGTGFSNEQFF
TRBJ1-2	TRBV6-6	CASSYSSAGYTF
TRBJ2-2	TRBV7-7	CASSSTTSGELFF
TRBJ1-1	TRBV18	CASSAGTENTEAFF
TRBJ2-2	TRBV11-2	CASRTSGAPNTGELFF
TRBJ2-7	TRBV6-1	CASREKQGSYEQYF
TRBJ2-7	TRBV3-1	CASSKRDFSSYEQYF
TRBJ2-3	TRBV7-6	CASSSYQRNTDTQYF
TRBJ1-5	TRBV30	CAWSVWGNQPQHF
TRBJ2-7	TRBV7-9	CASSLAGQTYEQYF
TRBJ2-3	TRBV12-3/TRBV12-4	CASRKVGGTDTQYF
TRBJ2-3	TRBV5-4	CASSLNGARSTDTQYF
TRBJ2-7	TRBV5-1	CASSLANGNYEQYF
TRBJ2-1	TRBV28	CATWRVPGNEQFF
TRBJ1-1	TRBV29-1	CSAQWGRDTEAFF
TRBJ1-1	TRBV18	CASSPQNMNTEAFF
TRBJ2-7	TRBV18	CASSPDKPGQGAYEQYF
TRBJ2-7	TRBV7-9	CASSLTPEPYEQYF
TRBJ2-5	TRBV12-3/TRBV12-4	CASSLATGTQETQYF
TRBJ1-2	TRBV12-3/TRBV12-4	CASSSGRSGGYTF